What follows describes a single T cell receptor beta chain. These data come from a study of blood T cell repertoires in COVID-19. Study background: Researchers got acute and convalescent COVID-19 samples from the United States, Italy and Spain. Nucleic acid was either cDNA or gDNA, and it came from T cells, B-cell-depleted T cells, or PBMCs.

Germline V CDR1 and CDR2: SGHTA, FQGNSA. CDR3 length: 17 residues. V dropped 3 bases and J dropped 6; count of bases not matched to a gene: 7. Per the authors' pipeline: How many nucleated cells were present was estimated from reference gene primer amplification. Data came from immunoSEQ multiplex PCR; TCRdb stores just in-frame clones and leaves some out. The V and J calls and clone size were taken over from that table, and D and trimming were inferred from the DNA. This sample carries more than 150,000 clones, approximately 79% of them seen once, and the ten largest clones take roughly 14%. This clonotype originated in a man aged 45-65 years who had recovered from COVID-19. The chain has TRBV7-2 and TRBJ2-2; TRBD2 matches 13 bases. The sample taken for sequencing was peripheral blood. The CDR3 reads CASSFGLAGDLSGELFF. The CDR3 DNA is TGTGCCAGCAGCTTCGGACTAGCGGGAGATTTGTCCGGGGAGCTGTTTTTT. The entire variable domain, with the rest obtained from reference TRBV7-2 and TRBJ2-2, is as follows: GAGVSQSPSNKVTEKGKDVELRCDPISGHTALYWYRQSLGQGLEFLIYFQGNSAPDKSGLPSDRFSAERTGGSVSTLTIQRTQQEDSAVYLCASSFGLAGDLSGELFFGEGSRLTVL.